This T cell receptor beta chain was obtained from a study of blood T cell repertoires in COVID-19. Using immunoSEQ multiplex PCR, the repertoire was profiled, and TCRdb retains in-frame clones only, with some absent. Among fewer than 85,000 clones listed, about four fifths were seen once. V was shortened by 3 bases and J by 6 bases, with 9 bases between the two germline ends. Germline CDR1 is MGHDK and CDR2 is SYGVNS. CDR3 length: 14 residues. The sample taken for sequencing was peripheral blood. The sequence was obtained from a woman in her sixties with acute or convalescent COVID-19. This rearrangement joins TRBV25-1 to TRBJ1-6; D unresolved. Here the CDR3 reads CASSDSLPNSPLHF. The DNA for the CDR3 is TGTGCCAGCAGTGATAGCCTACCTAATTCACCCCTCCACTTT.